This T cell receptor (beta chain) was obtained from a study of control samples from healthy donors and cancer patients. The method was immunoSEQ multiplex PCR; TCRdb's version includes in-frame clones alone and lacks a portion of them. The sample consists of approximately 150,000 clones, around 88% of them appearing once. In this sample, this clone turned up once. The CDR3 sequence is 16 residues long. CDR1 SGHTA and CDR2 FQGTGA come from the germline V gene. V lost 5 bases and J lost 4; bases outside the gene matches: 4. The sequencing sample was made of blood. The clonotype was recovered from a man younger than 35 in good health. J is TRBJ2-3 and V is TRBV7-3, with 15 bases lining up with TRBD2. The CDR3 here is CASSGLAGGPPDTQYF. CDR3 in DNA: TGTGCCAGCAGCGGACTAGCGGGGGGGCCCCCAGATACGCAGTATTTT.